The 29 T cell receptor beta chains listed next were all sequenced from one sample in a study of T cell repertoires in cytomegalovirus infection. TCRdb re-analysed the reads in MiXCR, keeping a single row per CDR3 protein. The sample shows about 240,000 distinct CDR3 sequences, 9% to 15% of them seen only once. Sequences were obtained from PBMCs. Receptors originate from a human donor in good health (CMV status not recorded). Some clones in this sample may be carry-over from other donors' samples.

This clonotype came up once. The rearrangement uses TRBV10-3 and TRBJ2-7; 9 bases are a match to TRBD2. The CDR3 has 15 residues. V lost 2 bases, J lost 3 bases, and 5 bases stayed unmatched. The germline V gene has CDR1 ENHRY and CDR2 SYGVKD. CDR3 in amino acids: CAISEDSGGVYEQYF. CDR3 bases: TGTGCCATCAGTGAGGATAGCGGGGGCGTCTACGAGCAGTACTTC.

The chain carries TRBV6-4 and TRBJ2-3; the D is unclear. Germline CDR1 is MRHNA and CDR2 is SNTAGT. The CDR3 is made up of 14 amino acids. The ends were cut back, 0 bases at V and 2 bases at J, with 6 bases in the middle. As DNA, the CDR3 is TGTGCCAGCAGTGACTCGGGGTCCACAGATACGCAGTATTTT. Protein: CASSDSGSTDTQYF.

At least ten counts were recorded for this clonotype. This sequence joins TRBV28 and TRBJ1-5; D gene ambiguous. Germline V gene lookup returns CDR1 MDHEN and CDR2 SYDVKM. This CDR3 is 14 amino acids long. Trimming removed 6 bases from V and 2 bases from J, with 11 bases in between. The CDR3 DNA follows: TGTGCCAGCAGCCAGGCGGCGGGCAATCAGCCCCAGCATTTT. Translating it yields CASSQAAGNQPQHF.

This clonotype came up many times. The DNA of the CDR3 is TGTGCCAGCAGTCATCGACAGGGCAGCAATCAGCCCCAGCATTTT. Translating it yields CASSHRQGSNQPQHF. The chain uses TRBV27 and TRBJ1-5; TRBD1 matches 7 bases. The CDR3 has 15 residues. J gave up 1 base and V 5 bases, and 5 bases lay outside the gene matches. Germline V gene lookup returns CDR1 MNHEY and CDR2 SMNVEV (reference sequence).

At least ten counts were recorded for this clonotype. The rearrangement uses TRBV7-2 and TRBJ2-1; D remains ambiguous. CDR3 length equals 11 residues. V was shortened by 5 bases and J by 7 bases, with 6 bases between the two germline ends. Germline loops: CDR1 SGHTA, CDR2 FQGNSA. For the CDR3, the DNA is TGTGCCAGCAGCCAGATAAATGAGCAGTTCTTC. This sequence encodes CASSQINEQFF.

J is TRBJ1-4 and V is TRBV20-1; 7 bases agree with TRBD1. CDR1 is DFQATT, CDR2 SNEGSKA, per germline (reference sequence). The V and J ends lost 3 bases and 2 bases, in that order; junction bases with no gene match: 12. The CDR3 length is 17 residues. CDR3 in amino acids: CSASDRALRSTNEKLFF. The CDR3 DNA reads as TGCAGTGCTAGCGACAGGGCCCTTCGATCGACTAATGAAAAACTGTTTTTT.

This clonotype was seen ten or more times. The chain recombines TRBV7-2 with TRBJ2-7; D is unresolved. This CDR3 region has 14 residues. V lost 5 bases, J lost 2 bases, and 13 bases lay in between. Germline CDR1 is SGHTA and CDR2 is FQGNSA. DNA of the CDR3: TGTGCCAGCAGCCTACCGCAGATTACCTACGAGCAGTACTTC. It codes for CASSLPQITYEQYF.

This clonotype was observed a handful of times. This chain joins TRBV29-1 and TRBJ2-1; 13 bases agree with TRBD2. This CDR3 region has 15 residues. The germline CDR1 and CDR2 sequences are SQVTM and ANQGSEA. Trimming cost V 8 bases and J 7 bases; bases outside gene matches: 11. CDR3 sequence (DNA): TGCAGCTCGCGGGAGGGACTAGCGGGGACTAATGAGCAGTTCTTC. Residues: CSSREGLAGTNEQFF.

The chain has TRBV6-2 or TRBV6-3 and TRBJ2-1, with TRBD2 as a possible D gene (6 bases). The CDR3 length is 16 residues. Trimming cost V 2 bases and J 7 bases, with 18 bases left between them. Germline V gene sequence: CDR1 MNHEY, CDR2 SVGEGT. The CDR3 reads CASSYHQEGNRNEQFF. CDR3 sequence (DNA): TGTGCCAGCAGTTACCATCAGGAGGGAAACAGGAATGAGCAGTTCTTC.

This clonotype was counted at least ten times. The V and J genes are TRBV12-3 or TRBV12-4 and TRBJ1-5; D is unclear. This CDR3 is built from 14 residues. V was trimmed by 5 bases and J by 6 bases, leaving 14 bases between them. The CDR3 reads CASSPTQTGQPQHF. The CDR3 coding sequence is TGTGCCAGCAGTCCGACCCAAACGGGTCAGCCCCAGCATTTT.

For this clonotype: One end of the junction varies from germline; a read error may be responsible. The V call is TRBV11-1, the J call TRBJ1-2; maybe TRBD1 (6 bases). CDR1 and CDR2 (germline): SGHAT, FQDESV (reference sequence). The CDR3 spans 17 residues. The CDR3 DNA is TGTGCCAGCTGCTTCTTCGGGACAAAAACTACTAACTATGGCTACACCTTC. As protein: CASCFFGTKTTNYGYTF. Based on the CDR3 plus reference TRBV11-1 and TRBJ1-2, the full variable domain is EAEVAQSPRYKITEKSQAVAFWCDPISGHATLYWYRQILGQGPELLVQFQDESVVDDSQLPKDRFSAERLKGVDSTLKIQPAELGDSAMYLCASCFFGTKTTNYGYTFGSGTRLTVV.

Many counts were recorded for this clonotype. V and J are TRBV20-1 and TRBJ2-1, with 8 bases identical to TRBD2. Germline V lookup: CDR1 DFQATT, CDR2 SNEGSKA (reference sequence). Losses at the gene ends were 1 base for V and 7 bases for J; bases not matched to a gene: 9. The CDR3 spans 15 residues. The CDR3 DNA follows: TGCAGTGCTAGAGTGATACAGAGCGGGAGAAATGAGCAGTTCTTC. Translated: CSARVIQSGRNEQFF.

This clonotype was detected ten times or more. This chain connects TRBV28 to TRBJ1-5; D remains unclear. CDR3 length: 16 amino acids. Germline CDR1 MDHEN, CDR2 SYDVKM. The V end was cut by 5 bases, the J end by 3 bases, with 17 bases between. The DNA for the CDR3 is TGTGCCAGCAGTAATATGGCCACCATATCCAATCAGCCCCAGCATTTT. Translated: CASSNMATISNQPQHF.

Many counts were recorded for this clonotype. The J gene is TRBJ2-2, the V gene TRBV7-3; 7 bases match TRBD2. Germline assignment: CDR1 SGHTA and CDR2 FQGTGA. The CDR3 loop spans 14 amino acids. V shed 4 bases, J shed 7 bases, and the junction held 6 bases outside the gene matches. CDR3: CASSSGLDGGELFF. CDR3 sequence (DNA): TGTGCCAGCAGCTCCGGACTAGACGGCGGGGAGCTGTTTTTT.

Points on this clonotype: A read error is possible here, since a much larger clone lies one base away. The chain joins TRBV20-1 to TRBJ2-1; 10 nucleotides agree with TRBD2. The V gene's germline CDR1 is DFQATT and CDR2 SNEGSKA (reference sequence). The CDR3 is 17 amino acids. The V and J ends lost 4 bases and 0 bases, in that order; junction bases with no gene match: 9. CDR3 in amino acids: CSAISLAGLLSYNEQFF. In DNA form, the CDR3 reads TGCAGTGCTATTTCACTAGCGGGATTACTCTCCTACAATGAGCAGTTCTTC.

This sequence joins TRBV30 and TRBJ1-1, with 7 bases fitting TRBD1. CDR3 size: 13 residues. The V and J ends lost 8 bases and 1 base, in that order; junction bases with no gene match: 7. The germline CDR1 and CDR2 sequences are GTSNPN and SVGIG (reference sequence). CDR3: CARDSSTNTEAFF. CDR3 nucleotides: TGTGCCCGGGACAGCTCTACGAACACTGAAGCTTTCTTT.

This clonotype was observed a few times. The chain is built from TRBV20-1 and TRBJ1-2, with 10 bases matching TRBD1. Looked up from germline, CDR1 is DFQATT and CDR2 is SNEGSKA (reference sequence). CDR3 length: 14 amino acids. J was trimmed by 5 bases and V by 5 bases; bases with no gene match: 8. The CDR3 reads CSADHGTGVYGYTF. In nucleotides, the CDR3 is TGCAGTGCTGACCACGGGACAGGGGTTTATGGCTACACCTTC.

This clonotype was observed a handful of times. The chain carries TRBV5-1 and TRBJ1-1; 7 nucleotides agree with TRBD1. The ends lost 4 bases at V and 1 base at J; junction bases unmatched: 4. This CDR3 contains 14 residues. Germline CDR1 and CDR2: SGHRS and YFSETQ. Here the CDR3 reads CASSPDRENTEAFF. The CDR3 DNA is TGCGCCAGCAGCCCTGACAGGGAGAACACTGAAGCTTTCTTT.

The genes are TRBV24-1 and TRBJ2-7; 11 bases map to TRBD1. The CDR3 has 15 amino acids. V lost 3 bases and J lost 5; bases outside the gene matches: 5. Germline CDR1 and CDR2: KGHDR and SFDVKD. The DNA for the CDR3 is TGTGCCACCAGTGATCGGACAGGGGGCTTGGACGAGCAGTACTTC. Its translation is CATSDRTGGLDEQYF.

The chain uses TRBV5-6 and TRBJ1-5; D not resolved. Germline CDR1 is SGHDT and CDR2 is YYEEEE. The CDR3 runs to 15 residues. The V gene lost 4 bases and the J gene lost 4 bases, with 15 bases spanning the gap. CDR3 region: CASSQTWTSNQPQHF. CDR3 in DNA: TGTGCCAGCAGCCAGACGTGGACGTCGAATCAGCCCCAGCATTTT.

This clonotype has at least ten counts. The J gene is TRBJ2-6, the V gene TRBV28; D is unresolved. Trimming took off 5 bases at V and 0 bases at J, with 8 bases between the two ends. The length of the CDR3 is 15 residues. CDR1 MDHEN and CDR2 SYDVKM come from the germline V gene. Here the CDR3 reads CASSPLSSGANVLTF. The CDR3 DNA sequence: TGTGCCAGCAGTCCGCTGTCCTCTGGGGCCAACGTCCTGACTTTC.

This chain links TRBV7-2 with TRBJ1-1, with D perhaps TRBD1 (5 bases). This CDR3 comprises 15 residues. The germline V and J ends were trimmed by 6 bases and 5 bases, with 19 bases remaining between them. Germline lookup yields CDR1 SGHTA and CDR2 FQGNSA. The CDR3, as DNA: TGTGCCAGCAGTTGGGGGAGCCGGGGGGATACTGAAGCTTTCTTT. It translates to CASSWGSRGDTEAFF.

A few counts support this clonotype. This sequence joins TRBV4-3 and TRBJ1-4, with D uncertain. This CDR3 is 13 amino acids long. Deletions cut 0 bases from V and 7 bases from J, with 6 bases between. Germline assignment: CDR1 LGHNA and CDR2 YSLEER. CDR3 protein: CASSQDGGEKLFF. CDR3 DNA sequence: TGCGCCAGCAGCCAAGACGGAGGTGAAAAACTGTTTTTT.

The genes are TRBV7-9 and TRBJ2-2, with 9 bases aligning to TRBD2. The CDR3 has 20 amino acids. CDR1 is SEHNR, CDR2 FQNEAQ, per germline (reference sequence). V dropped 5 bases and J dropped 3; count of bases not matched to a gene: 19. CDR3 sequence (DNA): TGTGCCAGCAGCCAGTTTGCGGGAGGGCCACTTGGTTCCTACACCGGGGAGCTGTTTTTT. Protein product: CASSQFAGGPLGSYTGELFF.

Regarding this clonotype: A much larger clone differs from this one at a single base, so this may be a read error. J is TRBJ2-5 and V is TRBV12-5, with 8 positions matching TRBD1. Losses at the gene ends were 7 bases for V and 4 bases for J; bases not matched to a gene: 5. CDR3 length: 13 amino acids. CDR1 LGHNT and CDR2 FRNRAP come from the germline V gene. The CDR3 DNA follows: TGTGCTAGTGTCCCGGACAGGGCAGAGACCCAGTACTTC. It codes for CASVPDRAETQYF. Combining the CDR3 with reference TRBV12-5 and TRBJ2-5 gives the whole variable domain DARVTQTPRHKVTEMGQEVTMRCQPILGHNTVFWYRQTMMQGLELLAYFRNRAPLDDSGMPKDRFSAEMPDATLATLKIQPSEPRDSAVYFCASVPDRAETQYFGPGTRLLVL.

This clonotype was seen ten or more times. The V call is TRBV28, the J call TRBJ1-4; D is undetermined. The CDR3 is 13 amino acids. Germline V CDR1 and CDR2: MDHEN, SYDVKM. V was clipped by 5 bases and J by 5 bases, with 9 bases between them. CDR3 in amino acids: CASSTGLNEKLFF. The DNA for the CDR3 is TGTGCCAGCAGTACCGGACTGAATGAAAAACTGTTTTTT.

This clonotype was counted at least ten times. The rearrangement joins TRBV6-5 to TRBJ2-2, with D possibly being TRBD1 (5 bases). Germline CDR1 is MNHEY and CDR2 is SVGAGI. Trimming left V 6 bases short and J 1 base short, with 15 bases between. This CDR3 contains 16 residues. CDR3 nucleotides: TGTGCCAGCAGAACTCCTTTTCAGGGGAACACCGGGGAGCTGTTTTTT. Amino acids: CASRTPFQGNTGELFF.

This clonotype appeared a few times. V usage is TRBV5-1 and J usage is TRBJ2-1; 8 bases fit TRBD2. This CDR3 is 12 amino acids long. Germline trimming cut 3 bases from V and 12 bases from J; bases unmatched to any gene: 5. Germline CDR1 is SGHRS and CDR2 is YFSETQ. CDR3 residues: CASSSRGGMQFF. DNA of the CDR3: TGCGCCAGCAGCTCCCGGGGGGGGATGCAGTTCTTC.

This clonotype was seen a handful of times. The J gene is TRBJ1-6, the V gene TRBV9; D uncertain. V lost 4 bases to trimming and J lost 10 bases, with 15 bases between them. The CDR3 is made up of 14 amino acids. Germline V gene sequence: CDR1 SGDLS, CDR2 YYNGEE. The DNA for the CDR3 is TGTGCCAGCAGCAGAGGGTTGCACGACTCACCCCTCCACTTT. Translating gives CASSRGLHDSPLHF.